A few counts support the clone carrying this TCR beta chain. Its target is not known. Deletions cut 6 bases from V and 6 bases from J, with 12 bases between. The CDR3 is made up of 14 amino acids. In germline, CDR1 is MDHEN, CDR2 SYDVKM. The data stem from a study of metastatic and nonmetastatic thyroid tumors. Looking at the study overall: The comparison covered peripheral blood and tumor or nodule tissue in malignant and benign thyroid patients. Study findings and constraints: It was reported that TCR beta diversity was significantly higher in malignant thyroid tumors than benign nodules, in blood and tumor.

In the authors' methods: Built for papillary thyroid cancer, a distant-metastasis classifier drew on CDR3 differences across clinicopathological groups. TCRdb reassembled clones from the PCR reads with MiXCR. These V and J calls originate from TCRdb's pipeline instead of the authors' own analysis. The data show about 31,000 clones, with around 20% seen just once and about 20% held by the top ten. Thyroid surgery was performed in patients who had received no treatment beforehand. The sequence came from a female donor with papillary thyroid cancer or a benign thyroid nodule (not recorded which). Some clones in this sample may be carry-over from other donors' samples. Sequencing used blood. The gene calls are TRBV28 and TRBJ1-6, with D unresolved. In DNA form, the CDR3 reads TGTGCCAGCAGCCCTCGGTATACTAATTCACCCCTCCACTTT. Translating gives CASSPRYTNSPLHF.